This T cell receptor (beta chain) was recovered during a study of PD-1 blockade in classical Hodgkin lymphoma. Time point here: cycle 4 day 1 (C4D1), after 6 weeks of nivolumab. All patients experienced relapse after autologous stem cell transplantation, and brentuximab vedotin exposure was variable. The J segment lost 4 bases and the V segment lost 5 bases, leaving 4 bases of the junction unmatched. Per germline, CDR1 SGHRS and CDR2 YFSETQ. The CDR3 loop spans 13 amino acids. This table comes from immunoSEQ multiplex PCR, and its TCRdb copy is limited to in-frame clones, with some not included. The repertoire holds 100,000 to 120,000 clones, with more than 70% as singletons.

The chain recombines TRBV5-1 with TRBJ1-1, with TRBD1 matching 8 bases. The sequenced sample was peripheral blood mononuclear cells (PBMCs), obtained before the fourth cycle of nivolumab. The receptor comes from a human donor with classical Hodgkin lymphoma. This CDR3 is CASRNTGGTEAFF. CDR3 nucleotide sequence: TGCGCCAGCAGAAATACAGGGGGCACTGAAGCTTTCTTT.